This T cell receptor (beta chain) is drawn from a study of blood T cell repertoires in COVID-19. With 8 bases clipped from V and 5 bases from J, the junction kept 6 bases outside the gene matches. The CDR3 sequence is 13 residues long. Germline CDR1 and CDR2: MRHNA and SNTAGT. Sequenced by immunoSEQ multiplex PCR; TCRdb stores in-frame clones only, minus some. The table shows around 100,000 clones, with about 80% occurring only once. The origin of this receptor is a human donor in a cohort sampled during active or convalescent COVID-19. This chain joins TRBV6-4 and TRBJ1-2; TRBD1 aligns across 9 bases. Material for sequencing was peripheral blood. CDR3 nucleotides: TGTGCCAGCGGTACAGGGGGCCCTTATGGCTACACCTTC. Translation: CASGTGGPYGYTF.